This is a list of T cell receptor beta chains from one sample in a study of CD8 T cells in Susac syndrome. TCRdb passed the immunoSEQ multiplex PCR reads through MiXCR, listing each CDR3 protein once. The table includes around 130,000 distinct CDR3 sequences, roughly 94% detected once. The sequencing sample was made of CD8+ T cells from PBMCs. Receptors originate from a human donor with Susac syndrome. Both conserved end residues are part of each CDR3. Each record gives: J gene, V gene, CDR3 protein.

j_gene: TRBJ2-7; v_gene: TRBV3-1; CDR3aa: CASSQDIPDEQYF
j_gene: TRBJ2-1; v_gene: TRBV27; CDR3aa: CASRDRARGYNEQFF
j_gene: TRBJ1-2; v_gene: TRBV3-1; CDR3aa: CASSSGTHYGYTF
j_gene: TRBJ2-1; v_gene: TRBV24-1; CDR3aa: CATSAGPSSYNEQFF
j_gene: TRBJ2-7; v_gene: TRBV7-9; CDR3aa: CASSLVGGTYEQYF
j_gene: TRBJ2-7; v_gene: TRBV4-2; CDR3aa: CASSQGDEQYF
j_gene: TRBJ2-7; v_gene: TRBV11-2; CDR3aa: CASTNPTDRASEQYF
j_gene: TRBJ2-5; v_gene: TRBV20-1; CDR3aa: CSAPDRAWGGFQETQYF
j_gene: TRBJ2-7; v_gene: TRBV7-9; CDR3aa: CASSNRVFEQYF
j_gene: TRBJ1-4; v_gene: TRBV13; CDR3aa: CASSLSLNEKLFF
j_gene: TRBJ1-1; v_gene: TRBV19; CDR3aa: CASSPDREGRLNTEAFF
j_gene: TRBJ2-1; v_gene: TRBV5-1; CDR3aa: CASSLDLGQDNEQFF
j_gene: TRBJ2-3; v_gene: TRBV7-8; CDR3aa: CATRLAGFTDTQYF
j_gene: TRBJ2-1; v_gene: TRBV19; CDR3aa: CASTPGGSEQFF
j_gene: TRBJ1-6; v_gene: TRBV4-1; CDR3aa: CASSQDPTRGSPLHF
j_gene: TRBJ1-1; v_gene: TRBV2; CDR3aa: CASEYMNTEAFF
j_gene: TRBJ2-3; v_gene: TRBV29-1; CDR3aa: CSVLSESRTDTQYF
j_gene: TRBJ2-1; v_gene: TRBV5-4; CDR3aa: CASSLGTVNEQFF
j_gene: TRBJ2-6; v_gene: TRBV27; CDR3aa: CASPGHRPDSGANVLTF
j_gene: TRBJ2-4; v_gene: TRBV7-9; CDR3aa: CASSIGTGMNIQYF
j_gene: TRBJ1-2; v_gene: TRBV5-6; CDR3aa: CASGFGTGAPHYGYTF
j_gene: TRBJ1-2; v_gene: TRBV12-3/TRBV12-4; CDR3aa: CASSLNENYGYTF
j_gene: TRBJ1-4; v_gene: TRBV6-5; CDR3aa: CASSYSTAGEKLFF
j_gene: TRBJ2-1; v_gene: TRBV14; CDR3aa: CASSQGGSGQGWNEQFF
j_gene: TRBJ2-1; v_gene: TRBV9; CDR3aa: CASSDGRGALNEQFF
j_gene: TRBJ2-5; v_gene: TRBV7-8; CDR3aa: CASSPIFAGQERPGAAQYF
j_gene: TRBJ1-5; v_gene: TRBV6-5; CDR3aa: CASSSGTGGWQPQHF
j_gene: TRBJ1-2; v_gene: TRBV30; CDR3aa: CAWSDGGLYGYTF
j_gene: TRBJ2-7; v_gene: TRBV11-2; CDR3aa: CASSSDRVEHYEQYF
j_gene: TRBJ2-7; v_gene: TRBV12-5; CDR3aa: CASGVLTPHF
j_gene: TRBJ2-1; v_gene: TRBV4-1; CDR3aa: CASSQARNYNEQFF
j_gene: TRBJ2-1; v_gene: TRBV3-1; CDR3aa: CASSQDPSGGYNEQFF
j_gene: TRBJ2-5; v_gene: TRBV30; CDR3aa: CAWSAGTGRETQYF
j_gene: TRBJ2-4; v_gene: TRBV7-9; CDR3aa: CASSSGGVNIQYF
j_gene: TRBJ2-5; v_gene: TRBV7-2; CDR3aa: CASSPRQTQETQYF
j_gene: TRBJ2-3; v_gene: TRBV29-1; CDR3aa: CSVVVGGADTQYF
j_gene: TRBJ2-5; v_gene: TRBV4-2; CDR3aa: CASSPLYGGSETQYF
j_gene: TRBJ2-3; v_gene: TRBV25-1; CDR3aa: CASSVTSGGSDTQYF